A selection of T cell receptor beta chains follows, all from one sample in a study of blood T cell repertoires in COVID-19. Produced via immunoSEQ multiplex PCR; TCRdb's table is partial and in-frame only. The sample yields roughly 59,000 clones, about four fifths seen once. Sequences were obtained from peripheral blood. These receptors came from a woman aged 45-65 years with active or convalescent COVID-19. Both conserved end residues are part of each CDR3. A D gene is named only where the DNA matches it firmly. The listing skips clone size in some rows; elsewhere it reads once, few, many or a size class.

size	D	V	J	CDR3	DNA
.	.	TRBV5-4	TRBJ2-7	CASSGSTSEQYF	TGTGCCAGCAGCGGGAGTACCTCCGAGCAGTACTTC
.	TRBD2	TRBV2	TRBJ2-7	CATRDSSGAYEQYF	TGTGCCACGCGGGACTCTAGCGGGGCTTACGAGCAGTACTTC
.	TRBD1	TRBV5-1	TRBJ2-3	CASSLEAGGADTQYF	TGCGCCAGCAGCTTGGAAGCAGGGGGCGCAGATACGCAGTATTTT
.	TRBD2	TRBV6-6	TRBJ2-7	CASSYAGGGSYEQYF	TGTGCCAGCAGTTACGCGGGGGGCGGATCCTACGAGCAGTACTTC
.	.	TRBV7-9	TRBJ2-4	CASSLAPGQDIQYF	TGTGCCAGCAGCTTAGCGCCAGGGCAGGACATTCAGTACTTC
.	.	TRBV4-3	TRBJ1-1	CASSQDPQGHTEAFF	TGCGCCAGCAGCCAAGATCCCCAGGGCCACACTGAAGCTTTCTTT
.	TRBD1	TRBV5-1	TRBJ2-3	CASSLVTGEDTQYF	TGCGCCAGCAGCTTGGTTACAGGGGAAGATACGCAGTATTTT
.	TRBD1	TRBV5-6	TRBJ1-6	CASSLVAGGTPLHF	TGTGCCAGCAGCTTGGTGGCAGGGGGCACACCCCTCCACTTT
.	TRBD1	TRBV6-5	TRBJ2-4	CASRRQGAKNIQYF	TGTGCCAGCAGGAGACAGGGAGCCAAAAACATTCAGTACTTC
.	.	TRBV7-2	TRBJ1-2	CASSLVVDSGGYTF	TGTGCCAGCAGCTTAGTGGTGGATTCAGGCGGCTACACCTTC
.	TRBD1	TRBV12-5	TRBJ1-2	CASGDPGQGYGYTF	TGTGCTAGTGGTGATCCGGGACAGGGTTATGGCTACACCTTC
.	TRBD2	TRBV5-6	TRBJ2-2	CASSLVASGGGELFF	TGTGCCAGCAGCTTGGTGGCTAGCGGGGGCGGGGAGCTGTTTTTT
.	TRBD1	TRBV5-5	TRBJ1-3	CASSSGTGGGNTIYF	TGTGCCAGCAGCTCAGGGACAGGGGGCGGAAACACCATATATTTT
.	.	TRBV14	TRBJ2-1	CASSQEWAVREQFF	TGTGCCAGCAGCCAAGAGTGGGCAGTCAGGGAGCAGTTCTTC
few	TRBD2	TRBV6-5	TRBJ2-7	CASSQTSGHRYF	TGTGCCAGCAGTCAGACTAGCGGGCACCGGTACTTC
.	.	TRBV19	TRBJ1-4	CASSIGGTPNEKLFF	TGTGCCAGTAGTATAGGTGGGACACCGAATGAAAAACTGTTTTTT
.	TRBD1	TRBV30	TRBJ1-1	CAWSIRQGGEAFF	TGTGCCTGGAGTATCCGACAGGGGGGTGAAGCTTTCTTT
.	TRBD2	TRBV4-3	TRBJ2-5	CASSQSGSTQETQYF	TGCGCCAGCAGCCAGAGCGGGAGTACTCAAGAGACCCAGTACTTC
.	.	TRBV4-3	TRBJ1-6	CARSQGGGNYNSPLHF	TGCGCCCGCAGCCAAGGGGGGGGGAACTATAATTCACCCCTCCACTTT
few	.	TRBV27	TRBJ2-7	CASSPLGFEQYF	TGTGCCAGCAGTCCCCTCGGGTTCGAGCAGTACTTC
.	TRBD2	TRBV29-1	TRBJ2-7	CSVEASGRPREQYF	TGCAGCGTTGAAGCTAGCGGGAGGCCCCGAGAGCAGTACTTC
.	.	TRBV10-3	TRBJ1-1	CAISESSLAEAFF	TGTGCCATCAGTGAGTCGAGCCTGGCTGAAGCTTTCTTT
once	TRBD2	TRBV7-9	TRBJ2-7	CASSSGSGRLTYEQYF	TGTGCCAGCAGCTCCGGTAGCGGGAGGCTCACCTACGAGCAGTACTTC
.	.	TRBV12-3/TRBV12-4	TRBJ2-3	CASRRHGDTQYF	TGTGCCAGCCGCCGACATGGAGATACGCAGTATTTT
.	TRBD2	TRBV2	TRBJ2-7	CASSEVVAGGYEQYF	TGTGCCAGCAGTGAAGTAGTAGCGGGAGGCTACGAGCAGTACTTC
many	TRBD1	TRBV24-1	TRBJ2-3	CATSGRGRSDTQYF	TGTGCCACCAGTGGCAGGGGGCGATCAGATACGCAGTATTTT
.	.	TRBV5-8	TRBJ2-7	CASSPTRAVGREQYF	TGTGCCAGCAGCCCCACCAGGGCAGTGGGGCGCGAGCAGTACTTC
.	.	TRBV6-5	TRBJ1-5	CASSSSTRRGNQPQHF	TGTGCCAGCAGTTCATCGACCAGGCGGGGGAATCAGCCCCAGCATTTT
.	TRBD2	TRBV29-1	TRBJ2-7	CSGRVGLAGGPGEQYF	TGCAGCGGGCGGGTCGGACTAGCGGGAGGGCCGGGTGAGCAGTACTTC
.	TRBD1	TRBV5-1	TRBJ1-2	CASSLTTGIGDGYTF	TGCGCCAGCAGCTTGACGACAGGGATAGGGGATGGCTACACCTTC
.	TRBD1	TRBV19	TRBJ1-3	CASSIVGTGGFSGNTIYF	TGTGCCAGTAGTATCGTCGGGACAGGGGGTTTCTCTGGAAACACCATATATTTT
.	.	TRBV6-2/TRBV6-3	TRBJ2-7	CASSYSTNPKEQYF	TGTGCCAGCAGTTACTCAACTAACCCTAAGGAGCAGTACTTC
.	TRBD2	TRBV5-1	TRBJ2-1	CASSFRTSGYNEQFF	TGCGCCAGCAGCTTCAGGACTAGCGGCTACAATGAGCAGTTCTTC
.	TRBD1	TRBV5-1	TRBJ2-3	CASDDRGRTDTQYF	TGCGCCAGCGATGACAGGGGTCGCACAGATACGCAGTATTTT
.	TRBD2	TRBV20-1	TRBJ2-3	CSASPASGMSDTQYF	TGCAGTGCTAGTCCGGCTAGCGGGATGTCAGATACGCAGTATTTT
.	.	TRBV5-1	TRBJ2-7	CASSLLGLEGDEQYF	TGCGCCAGCAGCTTACTCGGTTTGGAGGGAGACGAGCAGTACTTC
.	.	TRBV6-2/TRBV6-3	TRBJ2-3	CASSSLRDREKDTQYF	TGTGCCAGCAGCAGTCTGCGGGACCGGGAGAAGGATACGCAGTATTTT
.	TRBD2	TRBV5-4	TRBJ2-3	CASSLRTSGTNTDTQYF	TGTGCCAGCAGCTTGCGGACTAGCGGGACCAACACAGATACGCAGTATTTT
.	TRBD1	TRBV5-4	TRBJ1-1	CASSLTGDGNTEAFF	TGTGCCAGCAGCTTGACAGGGGACGGGAACACTGAAGCTTTCTTT
.	.	TRBV19	TRBJ2-1	CASSIDHAGKYNEQFF	TGTGCCAGTAGTATAGATCATGCGGGAAAATACAATGAGCAGTTCTTC
.	.	TRBV6-2/TRBV6-3	TRBJ2-1	CASSLGVSSYNEQFF	TGTGCCAGCAGTTTAGGGGTGAGCTCCTACAATGAGCAGTTCTTC
.	TRBD1	TRBV7-9	TRBJ2-2	CASSLSRGTGGRIGELFF	TGTGCCAGCAGCTTATCCCGGGGGACAGGGGGCAGGATCGGGGAGCTGTTTTTT
.	.	TRBV5-4	TRBJ2-5	CASSPPEPETQYF	TGTGCCAGCAGTCCGCCCGAGCCGGAGACCCAGTACTTC
.	.	TRBV20-1	TRBJ1-2	CSASQGRANYGYTF	TGCAGTGCTAGTCAGGGCAGGGCTAACTATGGCTACACCTTC
.	.	TRBV13	TRBJ2-1	CASRIWDSSYNEQFF	TGTGCCAGCAGAATCTGGGACTCATCCTACAATGAGCAGTTCTTC